This T cell receptor (beta chain) was recovered during a study of CD8 T cells in Susac syndrome (dated by TCRdb to between 2018 and 2020). Regarding the research as a whole: Repertoire sequencing was used to test whether CD8+ T cell activation and differentiation in Susac syndrome was antigen driven. The clonality of the CD8+ T cell repertoire was compared across some eleven healthy donors, around 14 Susac syndrome patients and around 16 multiple sclerosis patients.

RNA was extracted using the RNeasy kit, and about 0.45 to 1 microgram was reverse transcribed with random hexamers. TCR beta CDR3 regions were amplified with the immunoSEQ multiplex PCR assay covering 54 Vbeta and 13 Jbeta segments. To correct PCR amplification bias, a synthetic template baseline was used for both primer optimization and computational correction. As for the original processing: Reads were annotated to V, D and J genes according to IMGT and were analyzed with immunoSEQ Analyzer, with only productive sequences retained. Clonality was computed as one minus Shannon entropy normalized by log2 of the number of productive unique sequences. For each patient and control, public and private clones were evaluated among the 100 most prevalent clones. A clone was defined as Susac-specific if it was absent from the healthy and MS cohorts, from over 1,000 published viral clones and from other ImmuneACCESS disease sequences. The public reads were quality trimmed at Q25 with fastp and then assembled into clones with MiXCR by TCRdb, keeping productive beta chains. Rows merge per CDR3 protein into single entries with the most common DNA and genes. The V and J calls come from TCRdb's annotation, not from the publication. The sample contains 250,000 to 300,000 distinct CDR3 sequences, almost 85% of them found a single time. Together, the top ten hold around 0.2% of the sample.

The investigation overall reported the following: The study acknowledged that relatively few individuals were included in the TCR sequencing and HLA analysis.

Details on this clonotype: What antigen it recognizes has not been identified. No quality values exist for individual bases; no much larger clone is one base distant.

After removal of 3 bases from V and 1 base from J, the junction retains 7 bases not matched to a gene. The germline V gene gives CDR1 as SGDLS and CDR2 as YYNGEE. From the cysteine through the phenylalanine, the CDR3 covers 16 amino acids. Only the CDR3 DNA stays, 48 bases, in frame from base 1. High-throughput TCR beta sequencing profiled peripheral blood CD8+ and CD4+ T cells from healthy donors, Susac syndrome patients and multiple sclerosis patients. The multiple sclerosis controls were treatment-naive patients whose relapsing-remitting disease, either stable or active, fulfilled the revised McDonald criteria. Bulk CD8+ and CD4+ T cells were purified by magnetic negative isolation, while CD8+ TEMRA cells were enriched using FACS. Blood was drawn into EDTA tubes, processed within 24 hours, and PBMCs were isolated by density gradient centrifugation. PBMCs intended for TCR sequencing were frozen in liquid nitrogen and were later thawed in a 37 degrees C water bath. The sorted or isolated CD4+, CD8+ and CD8+ TEMRA cells had a purity of 90% or higher.

The origin of this receptor is a human donor with multiple sclerosis. Here the chain combines TRBV9 and TRBJ2-1; 7 bases in between match TRBD1. Sequenced sample: CD8+ T cells from PBMCs. The nucleotide sequence reads TGTGCCAGCAGCGATCCAGGGGGTCCTTCCTACAATGAGCAGTTCTTC. Translated, it reads CASSDPGGPSYNEQFF.